Listed below are T cell receptor beta chains from one sample, sequenced in a study of T cells after posttransplantation cyclophosphamide. Assay: immunoSEQ multiplex PCR; the TCRdb copy retains only in-frame clones and omits some. This sample has around 35,000 clones, each found more than once. The sequenced sample was PBMCs. These receptors came from a man aged 25 to 40 in good health and a related stem cell transplant donor. The CDR3 runs from the conserved cysteine through the conserved F or W. A D gene is named only where the DNA matches it firmly. The size of a clone is reported for some rows only, either as once, few or many, or as a class for expanded clones.

CDR3 DNA,CDR3 protein,D gene,clone size,J gene,V gene
TGTGCCAGCAGCTTAGTGGGACTAGCGGGGGAGGGCTCCTACAATGAGCAGTTCTTC,CASSLVGLAGEGSYNEQFF,TRBD2,many,TRBJ2-1,TRBV7-9
TGTGCCAGCAGTTGGGACAGCTATGGCTACACCTTC,CASSWDSYGYTF,TRBD1,many,TRBJ1-2,TRBV25-1
TGTGCCAGCAGTTACGGGACTGATTTTGAGCCCCAGCATTTT,CASSYGTDFEPQHF,.,many,TRBJ1-5,TRBV6-2/TRBV6-3
TGTGCCAGCAGTTACCTGGACAGAGTTAACTATGGCTACACCTTC,CASSYLDRVNYGYTF,.,few,TRBJ1-2,TRBV6-5
TGTGCCAGCACCCTACTGACAGAAAGCACAGATACGCAGTATTTT,CASTLLTESTDTQYF,.,.,TRBJ2-3,TRBV9
TGTGCCAGCAGTGAAGCGGCCGCCAATGAGCAGTTCTTC,CASSEAAANEQFF,.,many,TRBJ2-1,TRBV6-1
TGTGCCAGCGGGAGAACGGGGGATGAGCAGTTCTTC,CASGRTGDEQFF,.,many,TRBJ2-1,TRBV6-5
TGTGCCAGCAGGGACGGGGACTCCTACGAGCAGTACTTC,CASRDGDSYEQYF,.,many,TRBJ2-7,TRBV6-5
TGCGCCAGCAGCCCCCGAGTCGACAGCCCCAACTATGGCTACACCTTC,CASSPRVDSPNYGYTF,.,many,TRBJ1-2,TRBV5-1
TGTGCCAGCAGCCAAGTTCGAGGTTCCGCCGGGGAGCTGTTTTTT,CASSQVRGSAGELFF,.,many,TRBJ2-2,TRBV14
TGTGCCAGTAGTATCTTCGGGACAGGGGACTACGAGCAGTACTTC,CASSIFGTGDYEQYF,TRBD1,many,TRBJ2-7,TRBV19